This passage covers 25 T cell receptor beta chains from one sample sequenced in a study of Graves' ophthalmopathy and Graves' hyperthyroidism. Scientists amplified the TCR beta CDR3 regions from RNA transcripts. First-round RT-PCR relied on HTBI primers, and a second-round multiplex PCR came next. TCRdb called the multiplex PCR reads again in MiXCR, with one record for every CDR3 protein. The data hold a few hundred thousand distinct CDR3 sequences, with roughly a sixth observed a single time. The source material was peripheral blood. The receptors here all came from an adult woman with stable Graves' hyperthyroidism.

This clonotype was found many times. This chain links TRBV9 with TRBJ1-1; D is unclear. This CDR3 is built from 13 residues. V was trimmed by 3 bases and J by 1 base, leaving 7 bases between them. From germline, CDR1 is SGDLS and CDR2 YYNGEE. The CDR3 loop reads CASSAEGNTEAFF. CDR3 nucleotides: TGTGCCAGCAGCGCCGAGGGGAACACTGAAGCTTTCTTT.

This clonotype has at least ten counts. CDR3 sequence reads: CASGTGGLGYTF. CDR3 in DNA: TGTGCCAGCGGAACAGGGGGTCTGGGCTACACCTTC. V gene TRBV12-3 or TRBV12-4 combines with J gene TRBJ1-2; 8 nucleotides agree with TRBD1. The CDR3 runs to 12 residues. J lost 8 bases, V lost 8 bases, and 7 bases had no gene match.

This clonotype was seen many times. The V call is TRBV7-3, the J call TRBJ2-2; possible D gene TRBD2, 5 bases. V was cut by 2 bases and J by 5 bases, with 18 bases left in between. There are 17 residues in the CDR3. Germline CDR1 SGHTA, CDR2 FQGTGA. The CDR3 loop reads CASSLAGTRTRTGELFF. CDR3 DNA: TGTGCCAGCAGCTTAGCCGGAACTAGGACTCGAACCGGGGAGCTGTTTTTT. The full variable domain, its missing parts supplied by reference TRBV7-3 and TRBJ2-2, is GAGVSQTPSNKVTEKGKYVELRCDPISGHTALYWYRQSLGQGPEFLIYFQGTGAADDSGLPNDRFFAVRPEGSVSTLKIQRTERGDSAVYLCASSLAGTRTRTGELFFGEGSRLTVL.

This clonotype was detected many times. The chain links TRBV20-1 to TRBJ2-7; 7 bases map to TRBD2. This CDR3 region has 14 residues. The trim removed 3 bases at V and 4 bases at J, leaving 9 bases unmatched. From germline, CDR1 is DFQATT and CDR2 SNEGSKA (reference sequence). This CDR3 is CSARGGTIDYEQYF. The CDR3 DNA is TGCAGTGCTAGGGGGGGGACCATAGATTACGAGCAGTACTTC.

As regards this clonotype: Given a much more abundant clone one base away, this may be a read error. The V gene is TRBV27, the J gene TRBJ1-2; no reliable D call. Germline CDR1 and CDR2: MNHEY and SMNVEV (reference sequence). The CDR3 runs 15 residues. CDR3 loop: CASSFSRDTTHGNTF. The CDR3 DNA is TGTGCCAGCAGTTTTTCCAGAGATACCACCCATGGCAACACCTTC.

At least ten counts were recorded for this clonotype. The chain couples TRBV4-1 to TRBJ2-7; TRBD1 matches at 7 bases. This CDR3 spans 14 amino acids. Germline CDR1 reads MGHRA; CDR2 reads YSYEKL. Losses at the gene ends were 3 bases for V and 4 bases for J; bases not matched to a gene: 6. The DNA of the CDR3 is TGCGCCAGCAGCCACCCGACAGGGCCGTACGAGCAGTACTTC. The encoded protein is CASSHPTGPYEQYF.

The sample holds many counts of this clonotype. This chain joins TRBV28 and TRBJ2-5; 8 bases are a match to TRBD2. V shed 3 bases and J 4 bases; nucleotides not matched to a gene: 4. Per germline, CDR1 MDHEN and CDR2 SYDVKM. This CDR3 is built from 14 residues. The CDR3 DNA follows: TGTGCCAGCAGTTTGACTAGCGTGAGAGAGACCCAGTACTTC. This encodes CASSLTSVRETQYF.

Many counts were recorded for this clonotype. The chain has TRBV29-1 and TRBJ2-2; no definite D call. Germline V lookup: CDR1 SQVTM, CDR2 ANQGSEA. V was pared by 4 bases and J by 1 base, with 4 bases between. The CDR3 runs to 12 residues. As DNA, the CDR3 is TGCAGCGTTGGGGTGAACACCGGGGAGCTGTTTTTT. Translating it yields CSVGVNTGELFF.

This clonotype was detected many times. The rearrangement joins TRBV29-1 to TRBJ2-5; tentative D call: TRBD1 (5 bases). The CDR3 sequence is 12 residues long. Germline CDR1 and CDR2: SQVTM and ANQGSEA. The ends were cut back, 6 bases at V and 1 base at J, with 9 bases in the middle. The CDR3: CSVDSPQETQYF. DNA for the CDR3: TGCAGCGTAGACAGCCCCCAAGAGACCCAGTACTTC. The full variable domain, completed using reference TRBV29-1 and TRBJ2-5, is SAVISQKPSRDICQRGTSLTIQCQVDSQVTMMFWYRQQPGQSLTLIATANQGSEATYESGFVIDKFPISRPNLTFSTLTVSNMSPEDSSIYLCSVDSPQETQYFGPGTRLLVL.

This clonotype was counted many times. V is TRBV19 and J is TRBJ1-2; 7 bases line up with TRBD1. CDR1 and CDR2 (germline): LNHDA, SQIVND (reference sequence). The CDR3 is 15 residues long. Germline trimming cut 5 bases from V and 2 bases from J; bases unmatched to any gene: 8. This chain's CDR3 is CASSHGDRINYGYTF. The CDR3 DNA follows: TGTGCCAGTAGTCATGGGGACAGAATCAACTATGGCTACACCTTC. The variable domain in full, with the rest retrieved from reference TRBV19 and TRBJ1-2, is DGGITQSPKYLFRKEGQNVTLSCEQNLNHDAMYWYRQDPGQGLRLIYYSQIVNDFQKGDIAEGYSVSREKKESFPLTVTSAQKNPTAFYLCASSHGDRINYGYTFGSGTRLTVV.

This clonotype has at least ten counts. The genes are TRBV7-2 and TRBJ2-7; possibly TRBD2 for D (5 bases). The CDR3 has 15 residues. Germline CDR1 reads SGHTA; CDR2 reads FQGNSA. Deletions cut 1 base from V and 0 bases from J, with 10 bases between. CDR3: CASSLGRELSYEQYF. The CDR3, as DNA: TGTGCCAGCAGCTTAGGAAGGGAGCTCTCCTACGAGCAGTACTTC.

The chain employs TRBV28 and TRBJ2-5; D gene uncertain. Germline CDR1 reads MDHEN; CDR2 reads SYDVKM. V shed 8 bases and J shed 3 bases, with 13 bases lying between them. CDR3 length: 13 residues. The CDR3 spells CASYKRVEETQYF. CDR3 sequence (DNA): TGTGCCAGCTACAAACGGGTGGAAGAGACCCAGTACTTC.

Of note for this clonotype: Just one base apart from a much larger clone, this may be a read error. The CDR3 loop is CVSGPAGGRALITF. CDR3 coding DNA: TGTGTCAGCGGTCCGGCCGGGGGCAGGGCCCTTATCACCTTC. The chain carries TRBV12-3 or TRBV12-4 and TRBJ1-2; D is perhaps TRBD1 (6 bases). The CDR3 totals 14 residues.

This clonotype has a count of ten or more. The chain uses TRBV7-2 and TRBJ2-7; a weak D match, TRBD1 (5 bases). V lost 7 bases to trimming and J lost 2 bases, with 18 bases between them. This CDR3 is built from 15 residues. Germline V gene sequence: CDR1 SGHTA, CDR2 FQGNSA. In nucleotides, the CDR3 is TGTGCCAGCAACACGCGTAGGGGCGAAACCTACGAGCAGTACTTC. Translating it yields CASNTRRGETYEQYF.

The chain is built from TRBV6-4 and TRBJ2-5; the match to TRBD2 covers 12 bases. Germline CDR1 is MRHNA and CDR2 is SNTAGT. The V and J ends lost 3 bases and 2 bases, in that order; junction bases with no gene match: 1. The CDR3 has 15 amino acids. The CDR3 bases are TGTGCCAGCAGTGAGACTAGCGGGGGACAAGAGACCCAGTACTTC. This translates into CASSETSGGQETQYF.

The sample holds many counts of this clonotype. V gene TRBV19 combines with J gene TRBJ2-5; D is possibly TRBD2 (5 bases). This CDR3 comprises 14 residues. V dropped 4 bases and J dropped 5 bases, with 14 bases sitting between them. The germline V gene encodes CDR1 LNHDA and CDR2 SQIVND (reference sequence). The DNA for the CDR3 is TGTGCCAGTAGTAGAGAGGGCCCGGACGAGACCCAGTACTTC. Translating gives CASSREGPDETQYF.

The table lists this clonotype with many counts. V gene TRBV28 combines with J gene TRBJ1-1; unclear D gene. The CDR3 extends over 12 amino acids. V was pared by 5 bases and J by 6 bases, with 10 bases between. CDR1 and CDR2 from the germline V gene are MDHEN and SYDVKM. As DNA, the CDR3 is TGTGCCAGCAGTGCCGGGCCGCCTGAAGCTTTCTTT. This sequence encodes CASSAGPPEAFF.

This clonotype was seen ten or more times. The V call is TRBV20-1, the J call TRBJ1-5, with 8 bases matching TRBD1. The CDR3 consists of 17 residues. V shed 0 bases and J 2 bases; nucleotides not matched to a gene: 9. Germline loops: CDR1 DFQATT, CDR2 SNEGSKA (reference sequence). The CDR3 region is CSARDLRGQEGNQPQHF. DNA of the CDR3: TGCAGTGCTAGAGATCTGAGGGGACAGGAGGGCAATCAGCCCCAGCATTTT.

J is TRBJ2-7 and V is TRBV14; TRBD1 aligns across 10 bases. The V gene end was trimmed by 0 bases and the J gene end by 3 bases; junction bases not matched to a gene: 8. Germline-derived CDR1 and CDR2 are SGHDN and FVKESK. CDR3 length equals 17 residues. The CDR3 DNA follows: TGTGCCAGCAGCCAAGATCCTAGGGACAGGGGTGTCTACGAGCAGTACTTC. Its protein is CASSQDPRDRGVYEQYF.

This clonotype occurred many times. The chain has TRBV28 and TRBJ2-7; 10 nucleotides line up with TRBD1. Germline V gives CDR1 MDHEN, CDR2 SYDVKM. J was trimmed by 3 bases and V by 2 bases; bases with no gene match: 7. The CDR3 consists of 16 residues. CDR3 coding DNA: TGTGCCAGCAGTTTAGATAAGGGACAGGGGTACTACGAGCAGTACTTC. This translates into CASSLDKGQGYYEQYF.

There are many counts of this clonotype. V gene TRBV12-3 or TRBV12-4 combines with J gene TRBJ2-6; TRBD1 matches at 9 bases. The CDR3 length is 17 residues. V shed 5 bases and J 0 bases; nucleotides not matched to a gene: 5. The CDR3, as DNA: TGTGCCAGCAGTACAATGACAGGGGGCTCTGGGGCCAACGTCCTGACTTTC. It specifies CASSTMTGGSGANVLTF.

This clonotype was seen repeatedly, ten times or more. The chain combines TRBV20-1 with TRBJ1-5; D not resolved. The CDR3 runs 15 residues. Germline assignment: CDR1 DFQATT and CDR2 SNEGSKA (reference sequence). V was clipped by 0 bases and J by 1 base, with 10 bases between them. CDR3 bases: TGCAGTGCTAGAGATCTCGGGCTCAGCAATCAGCCCCAGCATTTT. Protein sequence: CSARDLGLSNQPQHF.

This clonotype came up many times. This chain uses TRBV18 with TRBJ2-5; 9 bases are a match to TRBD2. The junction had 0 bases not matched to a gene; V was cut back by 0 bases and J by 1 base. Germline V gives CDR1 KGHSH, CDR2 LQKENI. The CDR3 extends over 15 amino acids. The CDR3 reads CASSPPSGSQETQYF. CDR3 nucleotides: TGTGCCAGCTCACCACCTAGCGGGAGCCAAGAGACCCAGTACTTC.

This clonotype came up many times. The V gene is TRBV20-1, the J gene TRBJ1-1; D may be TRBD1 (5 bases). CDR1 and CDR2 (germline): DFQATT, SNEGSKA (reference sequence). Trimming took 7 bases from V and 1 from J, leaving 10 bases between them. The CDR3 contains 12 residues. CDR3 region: CSGVGGNTEAFF. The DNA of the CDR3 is TGCAGTGGGGTTGGGGGGAACACTGAAGCTTTCTTT.

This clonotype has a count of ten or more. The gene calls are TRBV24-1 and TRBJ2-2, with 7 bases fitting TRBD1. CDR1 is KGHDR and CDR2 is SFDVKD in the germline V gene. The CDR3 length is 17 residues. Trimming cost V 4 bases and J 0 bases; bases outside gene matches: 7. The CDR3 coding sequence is TGTGCCACCAGTGACACACGAGACAGGGCGAACACCGGGGAGCTGTTTTTT. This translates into CATSDTRDRANTGELFF.